This entry lists 20 T cell receptor beta chains sequenced from one sample in a study of response to subunit inactivated influenza vaccine. MiXCR, applied by TCRdb to the RT-PCR reads, yields one record per CDR3 protein. The table shows roughly 780,000 distinct CDR3 sequences, with under 20% occurring only once. Sequencing used PBMCs from blood, obtained roughly 5 days after vaccination. Receptors were obtained from a middle-aged man who received an inactivated influenza vaccine.

The chain employs TRBV2 and TRBJ2-7; D might be TRBD1 or TRBD2, each matching 5 bases. Germline CDR1 is SNHLY and CDR2 is FYNNEI. This CDR3 spans 14 amino acids. Deletions cut 6 bases from V and 9 bases from J, with 21 bases between. CDR3: CASSPLLGDGGQYF. The CDR3 nucleotides read TGTGCCAGCAGCCCCTTGTTGGGGGACGGAGGGCAGTACTTC.

This clonotype occurred a few times. The chain has TRBV29-1 and TRBJ1-3, with D unclear. The germline V gene has CDR1 SQVTM and CDR2 ANQGSEA. The CDR3 has 16 residues. The V end lost 0 bases, the J end lost 4 bases, and 16 bases lay between the germline ends. CDR3 nucleotides: TGCAGCGTTGAAGATCTGACAACTCACAGCGGAAACACCATATATTTT. Amino acids: CSVEDLTTHSGNTIYF.

The chain uses TRBV9 and TRBJ2-7; 8 bases align to TRBD1. Looked up from germline, CDR1 is SGDLS and CDR2 is YYNGEE. This CDR3 is 16 amino acids long. V lost 2 bases to trimming and J lost 5 bases; unmatched junction nucleotides: 12. CDR3 DNA: TGTGCCAGCAGCGTTGGGCCACGGACAGGGACGGACGAGCAGTACTTC. Protein product: CASSVGPRTGTDEQYF.

The genes are TRBV5-6 and TRBJ1-1; possibly TRBD1 for D (5 bases). Germline CDR1 is SGHDT and CDR2 is YYEEEE. V shed 2 bases and J shed 2 bases, with 19 bases lying between them. The CDR3 runs 17 residues. The CDR3 sequence: CASSLFGRGAVNTEAFF. The CDR3 bases are TGTGCCAGCAGCTTATTTGGTAGGGGTGCGGTTAACACTGAAGCTTTCTTT.

The chain recombines TRBV6-5 with TRBJ2-7; 7 nucleotides align to TRBD1. The CDR3 loop spans 15 amino acids. Germline CDR1 reads MNHEY; CDR2 reads SVGAGI. V dropped 2 bases and J dropped 1; count of bases not matched to a gene: 5. CDR3 loop: CASSYLGQHSYEQYF. CDR3 DNA sequence: TGTGCCAGCAGTTACCTGGGACAGCATTCCTACGAGCAGTACTTC.

The chain carries TRBV12-3 or TRBV12-4 and TRBJ2-2; TRBD2 agrees at 11 bases. The CDR3 length is 17 residues. Unmatched junction bases numbered 11, after V lost 7 bases and J lost 4 bases. CDR3 region: CASKPSAGLAGTGELFF. In nucleotides, the CDR3 is TGTGCCAGCAAACCCTCCGCCGGACTAGCGGGCACCGGGGAGCTGTTTTTT.

In its sample, this clonotype was seen many times. J is TRBJ2-3 and V is TRBV10-3; maybe TRBD1 (6 bases). The CDR3 contains 16 residues. V was shortened by 7 bases and J by 0 bases, with 17 bases between the two germline ends. Germline V gene data show CDR1 as ENHRY and CDR2 as SYGVKD. CDR3 protein: CAINSGGLSSTDTQYF. The CDR3 DNA is TGTGCCATCAACAGTGGGGGCCTCTCTAGCACAGATACGCAGTATTTT.

This chain joins TRBV20-1 and TRBJ1-2, with D possibly being TRBD1 (6 bases). V was cut by 5 bases and J by 4 bases, with 11 bases left in between. CDR3 length: 12 amino acids. Germline V CDR1 and CDR2: DFQATT, SNEGSKA (reference sequence). The CDR3 region is CSARDTAYGYTF. CDR3 bases: TGCAGTGCTCGGGACACCGCCTATGGCTACACCTTC.

There are a few counts of this clonotype. The chain employs TRBV20-1 and TRBJ2-5; possibly TRBD1 or TRBD2 for D (6 bases each). V gave up 0 bases and J gave up 3 bases, with 14 bases separating them. CDR3 length equals 15 residues. CDR1 and CDR2 (germline): DFQATT, SNEGSKA (reference sequence). The CDR3 sequence is CSARDRRGIEETQYF. CDR3 DNA sequence: TGCAGTGCTAGAGATCGGAGGGGGATTGAAGAGACCCAGTACTTC.

The CDR3 nucleotides read TGCAGCGGAATGACTAATGAAAAACTGTTTTTT. Translation: CSGMTNEKLFF. V is TRBV20-1 and J is TRBJ1-4; D is undetermined. This CDR3 is built from 11 residues. CDR1 DFQATT and CDR2 SNEGSKA come from the germline V gene (reference sequence).

This clonotype came up a few times. CDR3 bases: TGTGCCAGCAGTATACTAGCCAACAATGAGCAGTTCTTC. This translates into CASSILANNEQFF. The rearrangement uses TRBV27 and TRBJ2-1, with D maybe TRBD2 (6 bases). Germline loops: CDR1 MNHEY, CDR2 SMNVEV (reference sequence). The V and J ends lost 5 bases and 5 bases respectively, with 10 bases between them. CDR3 length: 13 amino acids.

V is TRBV2 and J is TRBJ2-7; 11 bases line up with TRBD1. The CDR3 covers 13 residues. The V gene's germline CDR1 is SNHLY and CDR2 FYNNEI. The V segment lost 7 bases and the J segment 7 bases; nucleotides outside the gene matches: 6. CDR3 residues: CASNRDRGYEQYF. Here the CDR3 DNA reads TGTGCCAGCAACCGGGACAGGGGGTATGAGCAGTACTTC.

This chain connects TRBV7-2 to TRBJ1-2; no clear D. V lost 1 base and J lost 2, with 14 bases in between. The CDR3 is made up of 16 amino acids. Germline CDR1 and CDR2: SGHTA and FQGNSA. CDR3 nucleotide sequence: TGTGCCAGCAGCTTAGGCTCAGGTTTAGGGAACTATGGCTACACCTTC. It specifies CASSLGSGLGNYGYTF.

The J gene is TRBJ2-1, the V gene TRBV6-2 or TRBV6-3; the D gene is possibly TRBD2 (5 bases). Germline CDR1 reads MNHEY; CDR2 reads SVGEGT. This CDR3 is 16 amino acids long. Trimming removed 5 bases at V and 2 bases at J, with 16 bases between. The CDR3 DNA reads as TGTGCCAGCAGTCCCGGAGGAGAGGGAGCCTACAATGAGCAGTTCTTC. Encoded protein: CASSPGGEGAYNEQFF.

The J gene is TRBJ2-2, the V gene TRBV6-2 or TRBV6-3; no clear D gene. Germline V gene lookup returns CDR1 MNHEY and CDR2 SVGEGT. Trimming pared 5 bases from V and 4 bases from J, leaving 11 bases between. This CDR3 contains 14 residues. This chain's CDR3 is CASSPLLSTGELFF. For the CDR3, the DNA is TGTGCCAGCAGTCCACTCCTGAGCACCGGGGAGCTGTTTTTT.

This chain connects TRBV21-1 to TRBJ2-2; the tabulated D call, TRBD1, remains unverified against the DNA. TRBV21-1 has pseudogene status. CDR3 length: 20 residues. CDR3 protein: CASSNQPDRGRRSPPGELFF. DNA of the CDR3: TGTGCCAGCAGCAACCAACCGGACAGGGGGCGTCGTTCACCCCCCGGGGAGCTGTTTTTT.

This clonotype was detected only a few times. The rearrangement joins TRBV6-2 or TRBV6-3 to TRBJ1-1; D is undetermined. From germline, CDR1 is MNHEY and CDR2 SVGEGT. Trimming cost V 2 bases and J 4 bases, with 20 bases left between them. The length of the CDR3 is 17 residues. CDR3 residues: CASSYVGQSFYGTEAFF. The CDR3 DNA reads TGTGCCAGCAGTTACGTTGGGCAGTCTTTTTACGGCACTGAAGCTTTCTTT.

The chain combines TRBV19 with TRBJ2-3; 9 nucleotides align to TRBD1. The CDR3 sequence is 15 residues long. Trimming cost V 6 bases and J 6 bases; bases outside gene matches: 10. Germline values: CDR1 LNHDA, CDR2 SQIVND (reference sequence). The CDR3 reads CASSPDRGSLDTQYF. The CDR3 nucleotides read TGTGCCAGTAGCCCGGACAGGGGATCGCTGGATACGCAGTATTTT.

This clonotype was counted a few times. This chain joins TRBV11-3 and TRBJ2-2, with TRBD1 matching 7 bases. CDR1 is SGHNT and CDR2 is YENEEA in the germline V gene. The CDR3 is made up of 16 amino acids. V lost 2 bases to trimming and J lost 0 bases; unmatched junction nucleotides: 3. For the CDR3, the DNA is TGTGCCAGCAGCTTATTGCAGGGGGCGAACACCGGGGAGCTGTTTTTT. Translated, it gives CASSLLQGANTGELFF.

The chain couples TRBV6-2 or TRBV6-3 to TRBJ1-2; the D is unclear. The CDR3 spans 11 residues. CDR1 MNHEY and CDR2 SVGEGT come from the germline V gene. The V and J ends lost 8 bases and 6 bases respectively, with 10 bases between them. The CDR3 bases are TGTGCCAGCGGCTTCCGTGATGGCTACACCTTC. This translates into CASGFRDGYTF.